The clone carrying this T cell receptor (beta chain) was seen many times. The antigen is undetermined. The record originates from a study of regulatory T cells in long-lasting Graves disease. Study conclusions and caveats: Persistent cases of Graves' showed reduced TCR diversity relative to newly diagnosed patients.

V was clipped by 2 bases and J by 6 bases; unmatched bases: 6. The CDR3 runs 16 residues. From germline, CDR1 is SGDLS and CDR2 YYNGEE. Both iRepertoire HTBI primers and Arm-PCR of CDR3 regions were used to build the TCR beta libraries. From the multiplex PCR reads, TCRdb called clonotypes with MiXCR, one entry per CDR3 protein. This table holds about 220,000 distinct CDR3 sequences, around 19% found once. The time point is: newly diagnosed GD, antithyroid drugs for less than 3 months. Following extraction of RNA from PBMCs, that RNA was used to make the TCR library. These data were also reused for a study on T cells in Graves' hyperthyroidism and ophthalmopathy.

The sequence came from a woman aged 30 to 39 with Graves disease. V is TRBV9 and J is TRBJ2-3; 13 bases map to TRBD2. Here the sequenced sample was peripheral blood mononuclear cells (PBMCs), taken at new diagnosis, from a patient treated with antithyroid drugs. The CDR3 region has the DNA TGTGCCAGCAGCGTCACTAGCGGGGGGGCCGCGGATACGCAGTATTTT. The encoded protein is CASSVTSGGAADTQYF.